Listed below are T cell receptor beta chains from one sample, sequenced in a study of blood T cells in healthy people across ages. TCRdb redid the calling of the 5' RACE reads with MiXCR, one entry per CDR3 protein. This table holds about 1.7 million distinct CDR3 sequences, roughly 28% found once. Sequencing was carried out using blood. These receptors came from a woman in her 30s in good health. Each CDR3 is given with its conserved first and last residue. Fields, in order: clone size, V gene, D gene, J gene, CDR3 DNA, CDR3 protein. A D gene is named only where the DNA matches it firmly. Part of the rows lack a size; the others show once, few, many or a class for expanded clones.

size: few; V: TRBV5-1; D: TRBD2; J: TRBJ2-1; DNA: TGCGCCAGCAGTTCTCGTCCTAGCGGGAGTGGGGACAATGAGCAGTTCTTC; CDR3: CASSSRPSGSGDNEQFF
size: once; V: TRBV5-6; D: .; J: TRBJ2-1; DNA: TGTGCCAGCAGCCCGGGATACTCCTACAATGAGCAGTTCTTC; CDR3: CASSPGYSYNEQFF
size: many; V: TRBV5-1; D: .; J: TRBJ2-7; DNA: TGCGCCAGCAGCTTGTGGGACCATAGCTCCTACGAGCAGTACTTC; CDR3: CASSLWDHSSYEQYF
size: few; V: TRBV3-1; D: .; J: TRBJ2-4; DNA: TGTGCCAGCAGCCGTAAGCCCCAAGTAGGGATTCAGTACTTC; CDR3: CASSRKPQVGIQYF
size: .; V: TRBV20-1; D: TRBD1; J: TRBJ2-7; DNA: TGCAGTGCAAAGGGGGCGCTCGATAGCTCCTACGAGCAGCACTTC; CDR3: CSAKGALDSSYEQHF
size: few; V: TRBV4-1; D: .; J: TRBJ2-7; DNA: TGCGCCAGCAGCCAAGTCCAATCGTCGGACATTACTGCCTACGAGCAGTACTTC; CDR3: CASSQVQSSDITAYEQYF
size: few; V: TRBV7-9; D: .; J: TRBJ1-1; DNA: TGTGCCAGCAGCCCTCCCCTAATAAAGAACACTGAAGCTTTCTTT; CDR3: CASSPPLIKNTEAFF
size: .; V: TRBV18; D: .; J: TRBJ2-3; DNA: TGTGCCAGCTCCCCTCAGGAGGGCACAGATACGCAGTATTTT; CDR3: CASSPQEGTDTQYF
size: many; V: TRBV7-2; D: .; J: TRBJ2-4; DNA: TGTGCCAGCAGCTTAGGGGAGGAAAACATTCAGTACTTC; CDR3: CASSLGEENIQYF
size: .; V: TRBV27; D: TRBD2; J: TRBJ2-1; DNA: TGTGCCAGCAAGAACAACGGGAGGGCCTCAGGTGAGCAGTTCTTC; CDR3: CASKNNGRASGEQFF
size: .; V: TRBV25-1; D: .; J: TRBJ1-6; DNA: TGTGCCAGCAGTGGGAGAACGGGGAATTCACCCCTCCACTTT; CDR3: CASSGRTGNSPLHF
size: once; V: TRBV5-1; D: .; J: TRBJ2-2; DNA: TGCGCCAGCAGCTTGGGGGACGGGGAGCGGTTTTTT; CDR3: CASSLGDGERFF
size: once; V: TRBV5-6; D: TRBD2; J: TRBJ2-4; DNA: TGTGCCAGCAGCTTGTTAGGGGAGCGGGAGTTTGAGCAGTACTTC; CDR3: CASSLLGEREFEQYF
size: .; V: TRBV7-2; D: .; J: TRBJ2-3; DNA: TGTGCCAGCAGCTTCAGAGCGGGCCTCACAGATACGCAGTATTTT; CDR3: CASSFRAGLTDTQYF